Shown below are 8 T cell receptor beta chains from a single sample sequenced in a study of identical twins. TCRdb passed the 5' RACE reads through MiXCR, listing each CDR3 protein once. Seen here are some 660,000 distinct CDR3 sequences, around 8.3% observed once, and the top ten hold around 0.98%. This sample also appeared in a second study, on yellow fever vaccine responses in identical twins.

Sequenced material: PBMCs. These receptors came from a young woman in good health.

This clonotype was detected ten times or more. The J gene is TRBJ2-1, the V gene TRBV3-1; no clear D. Trimming shortened V by 1 base and J by 9 bases, and 10 bases separated the two germline ends. The CDR3 contains 13 residues. Germline CDR1 and CDR2: LGHDT and YNNKEL (reference sequence). Here the CDR3 reads CASSQGLFSEQFF. The DNA for the CDR3 is TGTGCCAGCAGCCAAGGCCTCTTCAGTGAGCAGTTCTTC.

Here the CDR3 reads CASSSSPGQGADTQYF. The CDR3 DNA reads TGCGCCAGCAGCTCAAGTCCGGGACAGGGGGCGGATACGCAGTATTTT. The chain carries TRBV5-1 and TRBJ2-3, with 12 bases aligning to TRBD1. V lost 3 bases to trimming and J lost 6 bases; unmatched junction nucleotides: 8. Germline V gene sequence: CDR1 SGHRS, CDR2 YFSETQ. The CDR3 sequence is 16 residues long.

This chain connects TRBV14 to TRBJ2-1; 9 bases are shared with TRBD2. J lost 15 bases, V lost 1 base, and 4 bases had no gene match. Germline V gives CDR1 SGHDN, CDR2 FVKESK. The length of the CDR3 is 12 residues. Here the CDR3 DNA reads TGTGCCAGCAGCCAAGGGCTAGCGGGGCGGTTCTTC. This encodes CASSQGLAGRFF.

The chain carries TRBV28 and TRBJ2-1; 14 nucleotides match TRBD2. V lost 1 base to trimming and J lost 4 bases; unmatched junction nucleotides: 12. Germline values: CDR1 MDHEN, CDR2 SYDVKM. The CDR3 has 20 residues. The CDR3 loop is CASSLFLTSGRDPYYNEQFF. The CDR3 DNA sequence: TGTGCCAGCAGTTTATTCTTGACTAGCGGGAGGGATCCTTATTACAATGAGCAGTTCTTC.

This clonotype has only a few counts. V gene TRBV4-2 combines with J gene TRBJ2-1; TRBD2 aligns across 12 bases. J lost 8 bases, V lost 4 bases, and 12 bases had no gene match. Germline V gives CDR1 LGHNA, CDR2 YNFKEQ. This CDR3 contains 17 residues. Here the CDR3 DNA reads TGTGCCAGCAGCCCAATCCTTCCTAGCGGGGGGGTCTATGAGCAGTTCTTC. It yields the protein CASSPILPSGGVYEQFF.

This clonotype was detected only a few times. The CDR3 region has the DNA TGTGCCAGCAGCTCAACTCCTAACTCCTACGAGCAGTACTTC. Translated, it gives CASSSTPNSYEQYF. The chain has TRBV5-6 and TRBJ2-7; D gene uncertain. Trimming shortened V by 3 bases and J by 0 bases, and 10 bases separated the two germline ends. This CDR3 contains 14 residues. CDR1 and CDR2 from the germline V gene are SGHDT and YYEEEE.

This clonotype was counted ten times or more. The rearrangement uses TRBV7-3 and TRBJ2-2; TRBD2 is a possible D gene (7 bases). Trimming pared 0 bases from V and 4 bases from J, leaving 12 bases between. This CDR3 comprises 16 residues. From germline, CDR1 is SGHTA and CDR2 FQGTGA. The CDR3 region is CASSLTGGGVTGELFF. The CDR3 nucleotides read TGTGCCAGCAGCTTAACGGGGGGGGGCGTCACCGGGGAGCTGTTTTTT.

A few counts support this clonotype. This chain joins TRBV25-1 and TRBJ2-7, with TRBD1 matching 10 bases. The CDR3 runs to 17 residues. V shed 4 bases, J shed 4 bases, and the junction held 13 bases outside the gene matches. Germline CDR1 MGHDK, CDR2 SYGVNS. The CDR3 nucleotides read TGTGCCAGCAGTGTGTTATTTTTTTCGGACAGGGGGTACGAGCAGTACTTC. Amino acids: CASSVLFFSDRGYEQYF.